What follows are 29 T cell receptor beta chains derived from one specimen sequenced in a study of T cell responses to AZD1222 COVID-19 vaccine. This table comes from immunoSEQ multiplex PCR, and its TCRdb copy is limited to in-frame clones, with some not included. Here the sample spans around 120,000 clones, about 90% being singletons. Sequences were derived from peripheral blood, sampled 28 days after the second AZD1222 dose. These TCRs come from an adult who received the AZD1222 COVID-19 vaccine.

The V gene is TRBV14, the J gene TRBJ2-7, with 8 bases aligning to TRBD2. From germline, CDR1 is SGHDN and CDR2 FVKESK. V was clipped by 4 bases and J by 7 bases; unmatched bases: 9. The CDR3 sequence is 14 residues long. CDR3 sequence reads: CASSPVAGGGEQYF. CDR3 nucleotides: TGTGCCAGCAGCCCCGTCGCGGGAGGCGGGGAGCAGTACTTC.

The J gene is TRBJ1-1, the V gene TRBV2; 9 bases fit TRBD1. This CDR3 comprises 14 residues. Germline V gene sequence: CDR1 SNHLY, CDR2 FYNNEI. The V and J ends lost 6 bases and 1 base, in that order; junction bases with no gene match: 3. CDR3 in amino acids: CASSPGQGNTEAFF. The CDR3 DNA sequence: TGTGCCAGCAGCCCGGGACAGGGGAACACTGAAGCTTTCTTT. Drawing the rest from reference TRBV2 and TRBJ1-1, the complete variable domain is EPEVTQTPSHQVTQMGQEVILRCVPISNHLYFYWYRQILGQKVEFLVSFYNNEISEKSEIFDDQFSVERPDGSNFTLKIRSTKLEDSAMYFCASSPGQGNTEAFFGQGTRLTVV.

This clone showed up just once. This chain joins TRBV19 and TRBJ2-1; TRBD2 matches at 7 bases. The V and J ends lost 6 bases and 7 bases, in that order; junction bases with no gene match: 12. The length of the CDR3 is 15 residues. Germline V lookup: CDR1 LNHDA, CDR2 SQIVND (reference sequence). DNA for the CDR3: TGTGCCAGTAGGAGAGCCGGGACTAACGAAAATGAGCAGTTCTTC. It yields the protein CASRRAGTNENEQFF.

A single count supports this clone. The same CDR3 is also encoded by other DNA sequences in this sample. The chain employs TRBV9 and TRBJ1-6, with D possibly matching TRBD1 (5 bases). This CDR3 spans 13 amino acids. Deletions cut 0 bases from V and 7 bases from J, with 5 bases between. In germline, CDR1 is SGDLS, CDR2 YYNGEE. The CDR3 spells CASSVGGNSPLHF. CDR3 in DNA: TGTGCCAGCAGCGTAGGGGGGAATTCACCCCTCCACTTT.

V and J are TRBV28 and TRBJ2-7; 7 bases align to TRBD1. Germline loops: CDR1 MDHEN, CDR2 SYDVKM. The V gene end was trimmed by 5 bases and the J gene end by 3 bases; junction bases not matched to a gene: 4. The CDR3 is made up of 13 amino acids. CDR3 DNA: TGTGCCAGCAGTCAACGACAGGGCTACGAGCAGTACTTC. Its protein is CASSQRQGYEQYF. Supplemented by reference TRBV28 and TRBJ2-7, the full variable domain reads DVKVTQSSRYLVKRTGEKVFLECVQDMDHENMFWYRQDPGLGLRLIYFSYDVKMKEKGDIPEGYSVSREKKERFSLILESASTNQTSMYLCASSQRQGYEQYFGPGTRLTVT.

The CDR3 sequence: CASSYFSSREWGEQYF. Here the CDR3 DNA reads TGTGCCAGCAGTTACTTTTCATCGAGGGAGTGGGGCGAGCAGTACTTC. The rearrangement links TRBV6-5 to TRBJ2-7, with D perhaps matching TRBD2 (5 bases). V gave up 1 base and J gave up 6 bases, with 19 bases separating them. The CDR3 covers 16 residues. The germline V gene encodes CDR1 MNHEY and CDR2 SVGAGI.

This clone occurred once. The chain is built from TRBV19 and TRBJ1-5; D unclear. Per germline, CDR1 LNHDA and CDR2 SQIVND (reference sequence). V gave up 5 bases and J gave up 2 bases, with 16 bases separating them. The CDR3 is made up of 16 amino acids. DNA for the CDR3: TGTGCCAGTAGTTCAGAGGGTTTTATGGGCAATCAGCCCCAGCATTTT. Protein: CASSSEGFMGNQPQHF.

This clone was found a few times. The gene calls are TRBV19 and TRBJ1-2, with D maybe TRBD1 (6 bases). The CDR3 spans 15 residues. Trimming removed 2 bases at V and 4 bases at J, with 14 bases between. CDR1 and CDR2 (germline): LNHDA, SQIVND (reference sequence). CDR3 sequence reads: CASSIPLTGVYGYTF. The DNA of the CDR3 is TGTGCCAGTAGTATACCCCTGACAGGAGTCTATGGCTACACCTTC.

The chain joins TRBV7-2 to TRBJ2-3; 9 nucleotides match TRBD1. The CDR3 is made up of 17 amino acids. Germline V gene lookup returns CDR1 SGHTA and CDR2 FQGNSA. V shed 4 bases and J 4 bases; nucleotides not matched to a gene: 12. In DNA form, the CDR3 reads TGTGCCAGCAGCTCGGACAGGGGTGCACAATGGGCAGATACGCAGTATTTT. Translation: CASSSDRGAQWADTQYF.

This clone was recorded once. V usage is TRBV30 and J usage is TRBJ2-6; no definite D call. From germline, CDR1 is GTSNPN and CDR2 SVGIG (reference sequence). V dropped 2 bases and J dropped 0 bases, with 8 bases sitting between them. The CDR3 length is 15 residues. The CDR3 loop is CAWSPLGSGANVLTF. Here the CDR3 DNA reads TGTGCCTGGAGTCCATTAGGCTCTGGGGCCAACGTCCTGACTTTC.

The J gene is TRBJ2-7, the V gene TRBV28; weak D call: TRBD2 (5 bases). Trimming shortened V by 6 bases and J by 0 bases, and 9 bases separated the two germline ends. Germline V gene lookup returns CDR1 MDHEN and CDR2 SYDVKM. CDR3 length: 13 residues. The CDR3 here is CASSSGLSYEQYF. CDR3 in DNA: TGTGCCAGCAGCTCAGGACTCTCCTACGAGCAGTACTTC.

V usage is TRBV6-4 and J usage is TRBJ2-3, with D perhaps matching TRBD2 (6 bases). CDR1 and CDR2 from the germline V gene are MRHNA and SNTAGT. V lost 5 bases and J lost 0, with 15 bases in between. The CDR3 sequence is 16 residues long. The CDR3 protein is CASSPNGGFSTDTQYF. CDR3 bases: TGTGCCAGCAGTCCCAACGGAGGGTTTAGCACAGATACGCAGTATTTT.

The CDR3 loop reads CASSGRPGANYGYTF. Written as DNA, the CDR3 is TGTGCCAGTAGTGGACGGCCCGGGGCTAACTATGGCTACACCTTC. V gene TRBV19 combines with J gene TRBJ1-2, with D unclear. The V end lost 5 bases, the J end lost 0 bases, and 13 bases lay between the germline ends. The V gene's germline CDR1 is LNHDA and CDR2 SQIVND (reference sequence). This CDR3 spans 15 amino acids.

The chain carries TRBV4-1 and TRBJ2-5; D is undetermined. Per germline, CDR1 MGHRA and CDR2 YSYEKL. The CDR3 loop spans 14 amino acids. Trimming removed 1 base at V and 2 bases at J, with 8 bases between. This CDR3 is CASSQGVIQETQYF. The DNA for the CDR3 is TGCGCCAGCAGCCAAGGTGTCATACAAGAGACCCAGTACTTC.

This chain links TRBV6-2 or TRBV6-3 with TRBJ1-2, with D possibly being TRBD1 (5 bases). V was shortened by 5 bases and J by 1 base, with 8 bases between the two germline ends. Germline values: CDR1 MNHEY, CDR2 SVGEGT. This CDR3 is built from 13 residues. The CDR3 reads CASSPGFNYGYTF. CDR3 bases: TGTGCCAGCAGTCCAGGGTTTAACTATGGCTACACCTTC.

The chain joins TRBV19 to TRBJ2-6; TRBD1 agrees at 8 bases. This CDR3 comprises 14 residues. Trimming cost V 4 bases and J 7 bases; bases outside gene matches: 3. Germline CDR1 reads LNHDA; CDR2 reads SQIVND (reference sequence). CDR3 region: CASSRGQDANVLTF. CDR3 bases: TGTGCCAGTAGTAGGGGACAGGACGCCAACGTCCTGACTTTC. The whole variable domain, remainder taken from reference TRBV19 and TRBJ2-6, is DGGITQSPKYLFRKEGQNVTLSCEQNLNHDAMYWYRQDPGQGLRLIYYSQIVNDFQKGDIAEGYSVSREKKESFPLTVTSAQKNPTAFYLCASSRGQDANVLTFGAGSRLTVL.

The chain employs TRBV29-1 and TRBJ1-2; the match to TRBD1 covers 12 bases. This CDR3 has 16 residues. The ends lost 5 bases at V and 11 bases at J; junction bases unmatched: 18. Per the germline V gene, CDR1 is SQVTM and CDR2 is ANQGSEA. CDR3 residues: CSVIPGQGASTRSYTF. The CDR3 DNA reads TGCAGCGTTATACCGGGACAGGGGGCCAGTACGCGCTCTTACACCTTC.

CDR3 region: CTSSQAFF. For the CDR3, the DNA is TGCACCAGCAGCCAAGCTTTCTTT. The chain couples TRBV1 to TRBJ1-1. TRBV1 is labeled a pseudogene. The CDR3 runs 8 residues.

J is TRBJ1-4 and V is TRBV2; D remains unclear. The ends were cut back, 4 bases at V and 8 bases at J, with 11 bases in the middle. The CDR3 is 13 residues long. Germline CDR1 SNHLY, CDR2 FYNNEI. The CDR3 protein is CASSAGVEEKLFF. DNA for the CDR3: TGTGCCAGCAGTGCTGGGGTAGAGGAAAAACTGTTTTTT. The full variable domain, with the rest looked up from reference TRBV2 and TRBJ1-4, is EPEVTQTPSHQVTQMGQEVILRCVPISNHLYFYWYRQILGQKVEFLVSFYNNEISEKSEIFDDQFSVERPDGSNFTLKIRSTKLEDSAMYFCASSAGVEEKLFFGSGTQLSVL.

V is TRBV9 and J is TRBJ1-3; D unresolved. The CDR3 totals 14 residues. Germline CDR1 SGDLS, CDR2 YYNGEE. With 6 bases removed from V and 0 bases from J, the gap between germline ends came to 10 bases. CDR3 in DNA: TGTGCCAGCAACAGCTTACACTCTGGAAACACCATATATTTT. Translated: CASNSLHSGNTIYF.

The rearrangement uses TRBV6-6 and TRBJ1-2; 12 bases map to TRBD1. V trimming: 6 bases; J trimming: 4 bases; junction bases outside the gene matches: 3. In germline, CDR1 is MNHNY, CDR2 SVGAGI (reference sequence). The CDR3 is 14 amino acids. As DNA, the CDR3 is TGTGCCAGCAGAAAGGGACAGGGGGCCTATGGCTACACCTTC. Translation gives CASRKGQGAYGYTF.

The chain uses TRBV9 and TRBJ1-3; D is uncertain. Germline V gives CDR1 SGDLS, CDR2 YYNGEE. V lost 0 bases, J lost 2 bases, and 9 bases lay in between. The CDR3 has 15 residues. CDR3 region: CASSVVGTPGNTIYF. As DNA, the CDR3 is TGTGCCAGCAGCGTAGTTGGTACTCCTGGAAACACCATATATTTT. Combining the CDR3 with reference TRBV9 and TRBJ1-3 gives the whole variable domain DSGVTQTPKHLITATGQRVTLRCSPRSGDLSVYWYQQSLDQGLQFLIQYYNGEERAKGNILERFSAQQFPDLHSELNLSSLELGDSALYFCASSVVGTPGNTIYFGEGSWLTVV.

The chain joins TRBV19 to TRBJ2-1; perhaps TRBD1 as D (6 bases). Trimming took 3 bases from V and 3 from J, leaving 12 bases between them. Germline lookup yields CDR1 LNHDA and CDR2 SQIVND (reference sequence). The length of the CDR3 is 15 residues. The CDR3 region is CASSISGQNYNEQFF. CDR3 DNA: TGTGCCAGTAGTATCAGCGGACAGAACTACAATGAGCAGTTCTTC. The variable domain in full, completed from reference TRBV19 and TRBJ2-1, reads DGGITQSPKYLFRKEGQNVTLSCEQNLNHDAMYWYRQDPGQGLRLIYYSQIVNDFQKGDIAEGYSVSREKKESFPLTVTSAQKNPTAFYLCASSISGQNYNEQFFGPGTRLTVL.

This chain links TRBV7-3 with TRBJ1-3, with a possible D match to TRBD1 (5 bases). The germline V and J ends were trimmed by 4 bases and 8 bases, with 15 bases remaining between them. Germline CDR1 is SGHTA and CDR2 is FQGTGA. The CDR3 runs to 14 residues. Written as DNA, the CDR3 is TGTGCCAGCAGCTCCTCCAACGGGGGGGACACCATATATTTT. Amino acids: CASSSSNGGDTIYF.

The DNA of the CDR3 is TGTGCCAGCAGTTACTCGGGACAGGGGAAGGGCGAGCAGTACTTC. Protein product: CASSYSGQGKGEQYF. The rearrangement uses TRBV6-5 and TRBJ2-7; TRBD1 aligns across 10 bases. Germline-derived CDR1 and CDR2 are MNHEY and SVGAGI. The CDR3 spans 15 residues. V lost 0 bases and J lost 6; bases outside the gene matches: 5.

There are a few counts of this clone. CDR3 residues: CASSSGLAGGVNEQFF. In DNA form, the CDR3 reads TGTGCCAGCAGCTCAGGACTAGCGGGAGGCGTCAATGAGCAGTTCTTC. The chain combines TRBV5-4 with TRBJ2-1; 14 nucleotides line up with TRBD2. Trimming cost V 3 bases and J 6 bases; bases outside gene matches: 5. The CDR3 consists of 16 residues. Germline V gene sequence: CDR1 SGHNT, CDR2 YYREEE (reference sequence).

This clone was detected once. CDR3: CASGKGQGRYYEQYF. The DNA of the CDR3 is TGTGCCAGCGGTAAGGGACAGGGGCGATACTACGAGCAGTACTTC. The chain joins TRBV27 to TRBJ2-7, with 10 nucleotides matching TRBD1. The CDR3 totals 15 residues. Germline loops: CDR1 MNHEY, CDR2 SMNVEV (reference sequence). V lost 8 bases and J lost 3; bases outside the gene matches: 10.

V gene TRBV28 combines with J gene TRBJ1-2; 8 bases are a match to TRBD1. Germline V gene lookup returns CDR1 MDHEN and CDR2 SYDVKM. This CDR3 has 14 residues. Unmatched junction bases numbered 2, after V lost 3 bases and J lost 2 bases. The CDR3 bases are TGTGCCAGCAGTTTGGGACAGGAGAACTATGGCTACACCTTC. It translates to CASSLGQENYGYTF.

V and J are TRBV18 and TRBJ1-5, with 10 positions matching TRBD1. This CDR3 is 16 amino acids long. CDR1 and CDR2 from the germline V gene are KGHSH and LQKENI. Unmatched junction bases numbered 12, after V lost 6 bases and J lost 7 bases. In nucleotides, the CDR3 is TGTGCCAGCTCGTCCCGGGACAGGGGCGAATGGCAGCCCCAGCATTTT. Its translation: CASSSRDRGEWQPQHF.